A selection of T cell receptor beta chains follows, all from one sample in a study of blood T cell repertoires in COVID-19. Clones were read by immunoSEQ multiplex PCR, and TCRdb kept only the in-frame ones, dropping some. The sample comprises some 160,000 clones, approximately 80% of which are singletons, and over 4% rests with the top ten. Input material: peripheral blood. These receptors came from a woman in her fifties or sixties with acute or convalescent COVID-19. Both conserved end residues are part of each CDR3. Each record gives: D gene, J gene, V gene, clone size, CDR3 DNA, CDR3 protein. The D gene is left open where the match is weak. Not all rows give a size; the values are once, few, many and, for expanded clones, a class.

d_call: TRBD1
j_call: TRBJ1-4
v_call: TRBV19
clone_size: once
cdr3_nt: TGTGCCAGTTCGTTACAGGGGCATGCAGAGGAAAAACTGTTTTTT
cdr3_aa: CASSLQGHAEEKLFF

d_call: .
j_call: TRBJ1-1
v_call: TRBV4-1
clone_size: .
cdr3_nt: TGCGCCAGCAGCCAAGAGAGGGGACTCAACACTGAAGCTTTCTTT
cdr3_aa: CASSQERGLNTEAFF

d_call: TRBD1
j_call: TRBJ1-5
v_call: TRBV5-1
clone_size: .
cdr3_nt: TGCGCCAGCAGCTTGGGACAGGGGGCCCAGCCCCAGCATTTT
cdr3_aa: CASSLGQGAQPQHF

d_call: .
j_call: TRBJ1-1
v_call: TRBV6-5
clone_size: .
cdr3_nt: TGTGCCAGCAGTTACTCGAGTACCCGGAACACTGAAGCTTTCTTT
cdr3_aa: CASSYSSTRNTEAFF

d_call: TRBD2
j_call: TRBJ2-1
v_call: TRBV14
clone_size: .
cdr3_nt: TGTGCCAGCACGGATAGCGGGGGGGCCTCCTACAATGAGCAGTTCTTC
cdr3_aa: CASTDSGGASYNEQFF

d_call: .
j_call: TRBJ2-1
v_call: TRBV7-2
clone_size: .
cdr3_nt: TGTGCCAGCAGCTTAATGGGTGCTCGGGGGTTCGGTGAGCAGTTCTTC
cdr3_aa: CASSLMGARGFGEQFF

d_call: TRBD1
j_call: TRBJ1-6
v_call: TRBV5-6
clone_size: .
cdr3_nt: TGTGCCAGCAGCTTGTTCGCAGGGACAGGGGGAAATTCACCCCTCCACTTT
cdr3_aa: CASSLFAGTGGNSPLHF

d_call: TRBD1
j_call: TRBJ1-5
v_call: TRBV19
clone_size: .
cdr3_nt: TGTGCCAGTAGAACGCTCACCGGGACAGGTAGCAATCAGCCCCAGCATTTT
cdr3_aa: CASRTLTGTGSNQPQHF

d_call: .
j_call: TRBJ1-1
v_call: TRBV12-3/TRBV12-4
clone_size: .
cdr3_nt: TGTGCCAGCAGTTTAGCGGAGGGCACTGAAGCTTTCTTT
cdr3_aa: CASSLAEGTEAFF

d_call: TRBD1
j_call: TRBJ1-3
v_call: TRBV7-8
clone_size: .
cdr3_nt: TGTGCCAGCAGCGGGAGGACAGGGGGGGGTGGAAACACCATATATTTT
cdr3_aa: CASSGRTGGGGNTIYF

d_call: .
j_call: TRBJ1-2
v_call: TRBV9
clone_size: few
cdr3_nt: TGTGCCAGCAGCCCAGCTAACTATGGCTACACCTTC
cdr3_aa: CASSPANYGYTF

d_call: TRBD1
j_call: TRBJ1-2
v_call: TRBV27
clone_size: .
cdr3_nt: TGTGCCAGCAGTGCCGGGACAGGGGGCTATGGCTACACCTTC
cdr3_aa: CASSAGTGGYGYTF

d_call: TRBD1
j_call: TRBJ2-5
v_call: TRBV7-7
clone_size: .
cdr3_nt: TGTGCCAGCAGCTTAGCGGGACAGGGGGCAGGGACCCAGTACTTC
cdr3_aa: CASSLAGQGAGTQYF

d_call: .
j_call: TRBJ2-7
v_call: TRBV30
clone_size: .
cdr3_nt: TGTGCCTGGAGTCCAGCCCCGGGCTACGAGCAGTACTTC
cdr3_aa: CAWSPAPGYEQYF

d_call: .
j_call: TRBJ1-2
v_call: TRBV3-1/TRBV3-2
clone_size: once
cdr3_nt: TGTGCCAGCAGCCAAGATGAACAGGGTAGGAGCTACACCTTC
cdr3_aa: CASSQDEQGRSYTF

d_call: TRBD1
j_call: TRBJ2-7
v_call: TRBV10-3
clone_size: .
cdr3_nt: TGTGCCATCAGTTCCGGGACAGCTTCATACGAGCAGTACTTC
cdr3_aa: CAISSGTASYEQYF

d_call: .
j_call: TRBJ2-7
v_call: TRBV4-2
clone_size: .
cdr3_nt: TGTGCCAGCAGCCAAGGCGTGGAGTACGAGCAGTACTTC
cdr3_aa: CASSQGVEYEQYF

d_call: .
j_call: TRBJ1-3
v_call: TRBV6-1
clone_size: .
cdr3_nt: TGTGCCAGCAGTTATGGCGCGGTTGGAAACACCATATATTTT
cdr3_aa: CASSYGAVGNTIYF

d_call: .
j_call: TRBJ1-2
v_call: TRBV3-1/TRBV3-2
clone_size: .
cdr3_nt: TGTGCCAGCAGCCAAGATTCGGGGAGCTATGGCTACACCTTC
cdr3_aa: CASSQDSGSYGYTF

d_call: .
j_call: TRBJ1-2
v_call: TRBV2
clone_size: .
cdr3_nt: TGTGCCAGCAGTGAGCAGGGCCCCCAATCGGGCGGCTACACCTTC
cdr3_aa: CASSEQGPQSGGYTF

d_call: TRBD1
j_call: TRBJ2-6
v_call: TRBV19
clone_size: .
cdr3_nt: TGTGCCAGTAGTACCGGGACAGGGCCGTTCTCTGGGGCCAACGTCCTGACTTTC
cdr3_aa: CASSTGTGPFSGANVLTF

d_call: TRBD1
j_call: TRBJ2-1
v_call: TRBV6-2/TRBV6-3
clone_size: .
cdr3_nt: TGTGCCAGCAGTTACCGAGGGACAGGGGTCAATGAGCAGTTCTTC
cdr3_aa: CASSYRGTGVNEQFF

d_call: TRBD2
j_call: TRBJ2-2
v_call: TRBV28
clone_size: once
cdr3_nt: TGTGCCAGCAAGGTAGCGGGGGGGCCCGGATTCGGGGAGCTGTTTTTT
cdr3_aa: CASKVAGGPGFGELFF

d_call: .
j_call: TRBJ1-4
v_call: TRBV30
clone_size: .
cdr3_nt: TGTGCCTGGAGTTCGGGGAGAGGTGAAAAACTGTTTTTT
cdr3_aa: CAWSSGRGEKLFF

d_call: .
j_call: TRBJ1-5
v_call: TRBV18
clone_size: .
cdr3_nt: TGTGCCAGCTCTTCGACAGAGAGCAATCAGCCCCAGCATTTT
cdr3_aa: CASSSTESNQPQHF

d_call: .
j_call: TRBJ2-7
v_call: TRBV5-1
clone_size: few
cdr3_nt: TGCGCCAGCAGCTCAACAGGGTCTAACGAGCAGTACTTC
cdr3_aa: CASSSTGSNEQYF

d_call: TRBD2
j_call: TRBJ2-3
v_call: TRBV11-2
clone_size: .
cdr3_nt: TGTGCCAGCAGCTTCGTTAGCGGGGCTAGCCCAGATACGCAGTATTTT
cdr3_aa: CASSFVSGASPDTQYF

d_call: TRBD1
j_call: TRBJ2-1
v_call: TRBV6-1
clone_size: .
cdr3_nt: TGTGCCAGCAGTGAAGCCCCGGGACAGGGTCCCTACAATGAGCAGTTCTTC
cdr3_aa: CASSEAPGQGPYNEQFF

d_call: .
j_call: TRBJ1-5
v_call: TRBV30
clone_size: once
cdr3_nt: TGTGCCTGGAGTGTCTCGGGTAGCAATCAGCCCCAGCATTTT
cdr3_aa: CAWSVSGSNQPQHF

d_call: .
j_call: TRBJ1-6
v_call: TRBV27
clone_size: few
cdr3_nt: TGTGCCAGCAAAAGGACAGCTGATTCACCCCTCCACTTT
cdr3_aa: CASKRTADSPLHF

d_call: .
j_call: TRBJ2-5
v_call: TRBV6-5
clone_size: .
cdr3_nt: TGTGCCAGCACTCTACAGGAGCCAAAAGAGACCCAGTACTTC
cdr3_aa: CASTLQEPKETQYF

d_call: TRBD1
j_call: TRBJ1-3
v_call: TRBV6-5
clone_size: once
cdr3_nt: TGTGCCAGCCTGCCGATGTATCCGGGACAGGTTAATGATTTT
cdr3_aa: CASLPMYPGQVNDF

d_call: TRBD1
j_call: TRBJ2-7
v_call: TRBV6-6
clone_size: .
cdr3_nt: TGTGCCAGCAGTTACGACAGGGGCCAATACGAGCAGTACTTC
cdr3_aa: CASSYDRGQYEQYF

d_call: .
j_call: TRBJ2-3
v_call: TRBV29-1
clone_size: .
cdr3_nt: TGCAGCGTTGAACTCCCGGTCACAGATACGCAGTATTTT
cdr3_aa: CSVELPVTDTQYF

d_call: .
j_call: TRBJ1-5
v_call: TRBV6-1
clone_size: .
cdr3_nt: TGTGCCAGCAGTGAAGCAACAGGGTATCATCAGCCCCAGCATTTT
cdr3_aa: CASSEATGYHQPQHF

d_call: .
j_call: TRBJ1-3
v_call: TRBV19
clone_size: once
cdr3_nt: TGTGCCAGTGACACTCCGGGGAAAACATCAAACACCATATATTTT
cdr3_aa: CASDTPGKTSNTIYF

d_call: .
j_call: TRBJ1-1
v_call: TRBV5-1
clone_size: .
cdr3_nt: TGCGCCAGCAGCCCGGGACAAAGGGAGAAAAAAGCTTTCTTT
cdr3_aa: CASSPGQREKKAFF

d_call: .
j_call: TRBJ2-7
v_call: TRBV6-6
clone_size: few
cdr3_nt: TGTGCCAGCAGTTACTCGGGCAGGGGGGTCTACGAGCAGTACTTC
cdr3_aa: CASSYSGRGVYEQYF

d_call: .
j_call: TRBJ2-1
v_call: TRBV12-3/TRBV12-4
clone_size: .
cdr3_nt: TGTGCCAGCAGTTTATCTGATGAGCAGTTCTTC
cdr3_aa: CASSLSDEQFF

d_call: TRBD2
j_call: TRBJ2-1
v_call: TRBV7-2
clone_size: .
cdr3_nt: TGTGCCAGCAGCTTGGGGGGTAGCGGGGTTTACAATGAGCAGTTCTTC
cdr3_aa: CASSLGGSGVYNEQFF

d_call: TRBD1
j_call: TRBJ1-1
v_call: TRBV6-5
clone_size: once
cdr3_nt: TGTGCCAGCAGTTACTTAGGACAGGGGAGCGAAGCTTTCTTT
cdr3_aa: CASSYLGQGSEAFF

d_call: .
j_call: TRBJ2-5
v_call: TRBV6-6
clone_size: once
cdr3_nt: TGTGCCAGCAGTTTCACTAGCACCCAGTACTTC
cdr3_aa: CASSFTSTQYF

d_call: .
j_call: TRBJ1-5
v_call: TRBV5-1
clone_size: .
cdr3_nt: TGCGCCAGCAGCTTGGCGGGGAATCAGCCCCAGCATTTT
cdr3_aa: CASSLAGNQPQHF

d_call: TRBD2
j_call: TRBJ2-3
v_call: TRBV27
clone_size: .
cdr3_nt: TGTGCCAGCAGTTTGTTAGCGGGGGGGATGAGCACAGATACGCAGTATTTT
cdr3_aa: CASSLLAGGMSTDTQYF

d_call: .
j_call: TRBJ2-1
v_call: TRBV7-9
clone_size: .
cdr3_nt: TGTGCCAGCAGCGTGACCCTTGACTCGAACAATGAGCAGTTCTTC
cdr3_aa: CASSVTLDSNNEQFF

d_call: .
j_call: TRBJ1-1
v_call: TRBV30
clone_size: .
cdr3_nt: TGTGCCTGGAGTGTACCAGGGGCCACTGAAGCTTTCTTT
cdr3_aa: CAWSVPGATEAFF

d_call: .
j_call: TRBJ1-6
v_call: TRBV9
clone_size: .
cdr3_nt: TGTGCCAGCAGCGACCCGAGGGGGGGCTATGGTATTTCACCCCTCCACTTT
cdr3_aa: CASSDPRGGYGISPLHF

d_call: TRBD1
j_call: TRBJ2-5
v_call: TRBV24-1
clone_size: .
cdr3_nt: TGTGCCACCAGTGATTCAGGACAGGCCCAAGAGACCCAGTACTTC
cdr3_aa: CATSDSGQAQETQYF

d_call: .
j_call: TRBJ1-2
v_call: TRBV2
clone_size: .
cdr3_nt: TGTGCCATTGAGTCCCTTGGCTACACCTTC
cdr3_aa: CAIESLGYTF

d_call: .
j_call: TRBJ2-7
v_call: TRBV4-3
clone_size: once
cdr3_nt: TGCGCCAGCAGCCAAGTCAGAGGGGGAGTTATGGGCTACGAGCAGTACTTC
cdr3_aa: CASSQVRGGVMGYEQYF

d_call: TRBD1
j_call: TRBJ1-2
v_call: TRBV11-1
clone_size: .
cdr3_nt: TGTGCCAGCAGCCCCCTGGACAGGGGAAGCGGCTACACCTTC
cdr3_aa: CASSPLDRGSGYTF

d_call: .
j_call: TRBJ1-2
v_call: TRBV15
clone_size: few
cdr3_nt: TGTGCCACCAGCCCAGGATTACTCGCTAACTATGGCTACACCTTC
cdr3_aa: CATSPGLLANYGYTF

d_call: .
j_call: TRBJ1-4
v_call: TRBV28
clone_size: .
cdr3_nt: TGTGCCAGCAGAGGAGACAGGGAAAAACTGTTTTTT
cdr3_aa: CASRGDREKLFF

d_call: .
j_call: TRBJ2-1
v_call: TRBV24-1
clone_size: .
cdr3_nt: TGTGCCACCAGTACAGACAATGAGCAGTTCTTC
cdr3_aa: CATSTDNEQFF

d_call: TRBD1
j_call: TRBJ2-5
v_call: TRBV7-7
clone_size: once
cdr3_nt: TGTGCCAGCAGCTTAGGGACAGGGGCTGCGGAGACCCAGTACTTC
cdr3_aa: CASSLGTGAAETQYF

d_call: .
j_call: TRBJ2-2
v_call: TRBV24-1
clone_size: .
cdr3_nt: TGTGCCACCAGTGACCCCGGATCGGGAACGAACACCGGGGAGCTGTTTTTT
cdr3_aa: CATSDPGSGTNTGELFF

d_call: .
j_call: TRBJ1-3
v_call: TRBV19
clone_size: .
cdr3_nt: TGTGCCAGTAGTTCCCTTGGAAACACCATATATTTT
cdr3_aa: CASSSLGNTIYF

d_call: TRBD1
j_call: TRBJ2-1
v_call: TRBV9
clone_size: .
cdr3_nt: TGTGCCAGCAGCGCAGGTATTGGGGACAGGGGTTACAATGAGCAGTTCTTC
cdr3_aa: CASSAGIGDRGYNEQFF